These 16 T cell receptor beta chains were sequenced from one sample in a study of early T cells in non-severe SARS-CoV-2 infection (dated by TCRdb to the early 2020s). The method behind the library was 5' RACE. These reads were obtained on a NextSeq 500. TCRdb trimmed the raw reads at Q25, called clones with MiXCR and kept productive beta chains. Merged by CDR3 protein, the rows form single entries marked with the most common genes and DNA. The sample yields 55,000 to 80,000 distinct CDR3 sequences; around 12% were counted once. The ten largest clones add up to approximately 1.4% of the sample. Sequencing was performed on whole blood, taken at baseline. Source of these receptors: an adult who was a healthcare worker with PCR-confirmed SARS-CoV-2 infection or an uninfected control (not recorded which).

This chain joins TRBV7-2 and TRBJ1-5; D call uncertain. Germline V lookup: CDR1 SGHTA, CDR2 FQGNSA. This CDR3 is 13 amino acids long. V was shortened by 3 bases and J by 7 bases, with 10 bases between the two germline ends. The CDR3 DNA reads TGTGCCAGCAGCTTGCCAGGCGGCCAGCCCCAGCATTTT. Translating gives CASSLPGGQPQHF.

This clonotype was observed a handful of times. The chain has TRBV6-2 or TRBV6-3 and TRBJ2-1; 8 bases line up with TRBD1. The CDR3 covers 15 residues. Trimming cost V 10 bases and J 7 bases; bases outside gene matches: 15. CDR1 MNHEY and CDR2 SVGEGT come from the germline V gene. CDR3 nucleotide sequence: TGTGCCACAAACCCCCCGGACAGGGCCGTTAATGAGCAGTTCTTC. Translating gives CATNPPDRAVNEQFF.

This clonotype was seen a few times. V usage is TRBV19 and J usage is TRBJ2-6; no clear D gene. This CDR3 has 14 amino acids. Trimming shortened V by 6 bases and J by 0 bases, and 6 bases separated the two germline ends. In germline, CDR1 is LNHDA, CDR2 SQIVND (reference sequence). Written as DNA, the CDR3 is TGTGCCAGTAGCCATGGCTCTGGGGCCAACGTCCTGACTTTC. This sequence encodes CASSHGSGANVLTF.

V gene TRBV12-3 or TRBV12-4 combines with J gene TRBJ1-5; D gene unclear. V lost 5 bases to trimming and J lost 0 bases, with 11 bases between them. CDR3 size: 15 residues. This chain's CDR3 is CASSNTENSNQPQHF. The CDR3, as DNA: TGTGCCAGCAGTAATACAGAAAATAGCAATCAGCCCCAGCATTTT.

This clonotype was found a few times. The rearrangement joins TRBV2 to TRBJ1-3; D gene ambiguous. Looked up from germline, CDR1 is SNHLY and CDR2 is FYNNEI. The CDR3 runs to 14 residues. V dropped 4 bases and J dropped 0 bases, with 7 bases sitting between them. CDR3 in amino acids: CASSVEASGNTIYF. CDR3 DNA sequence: TGTGCCAGCAGTGTCGAAGCCTCTGGAAACACCATATATTTT.

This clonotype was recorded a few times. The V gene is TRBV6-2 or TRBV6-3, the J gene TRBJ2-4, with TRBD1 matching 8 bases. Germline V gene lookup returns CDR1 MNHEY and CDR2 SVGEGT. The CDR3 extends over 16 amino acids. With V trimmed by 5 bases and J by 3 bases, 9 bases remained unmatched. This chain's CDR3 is CASSPGQGIGKNIQYF. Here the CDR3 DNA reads TGTGCCAGCAGTCCAGGACAGGGCATCGGCAAAAACATTCAGTACTTC.

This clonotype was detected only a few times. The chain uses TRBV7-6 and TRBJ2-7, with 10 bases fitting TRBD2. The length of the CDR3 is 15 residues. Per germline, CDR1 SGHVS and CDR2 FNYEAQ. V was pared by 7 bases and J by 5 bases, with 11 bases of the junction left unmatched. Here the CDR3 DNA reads TGTGCCAGCACTCTAGGGGGGACTAGCGCCCACGAGCAGTACTTC. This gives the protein CASTLGGTSAHEQYF.

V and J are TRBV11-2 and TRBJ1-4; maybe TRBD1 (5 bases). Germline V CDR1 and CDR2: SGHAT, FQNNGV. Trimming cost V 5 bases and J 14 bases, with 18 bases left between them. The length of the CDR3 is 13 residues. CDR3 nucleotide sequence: TGTGCCAGCAGCACGGGGCCATCCGGGTGGCTGTTTTTT. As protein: CASSTGPSGWLFF.

Here the CDR3 DNA reads TGTGCCAGCAGCCCCTGGATCTCCACCGGGGAGCTGTTTTTT. It encodes CASSPWISTGELFF. The chain joins TRBV7-8 to TRBJ2-2; D uncertain. Trimming took off 5 bases at V and 4 bases at J, with 11 bases between the two ends. The V gene's germline CDR1 is SGHVS and CDR2 FQNEAQ. CDR3 size: 14 residues. Drawing the rest from reference TRBV7-8 and TRBJ2-2, the complete variable domain is GAGVSQSPRYKVAKRGQDVALRCDPISGHVSLFWYQQALGQGPEFLTYFQNEAQLDKSGLPSDRFFAERPEGSVSTLKIQRTQQEDSAVYLCASSPWISTGELFFGEGSRLTVL.

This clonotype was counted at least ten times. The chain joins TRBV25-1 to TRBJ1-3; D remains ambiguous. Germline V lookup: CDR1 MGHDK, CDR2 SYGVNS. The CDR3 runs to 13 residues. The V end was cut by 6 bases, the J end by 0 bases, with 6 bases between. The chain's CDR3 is CASRKSSGNTIYF. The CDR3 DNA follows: TGTGCCAGCAGGAAGAGCTCTGGAAACACCATATATTTT.

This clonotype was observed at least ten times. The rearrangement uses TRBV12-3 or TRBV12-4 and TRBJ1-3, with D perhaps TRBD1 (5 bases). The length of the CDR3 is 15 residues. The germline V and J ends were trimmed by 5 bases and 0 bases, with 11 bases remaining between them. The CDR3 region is CASSLGANSGNTIYF. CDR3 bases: TGTGCCAGCAGTCTCGGGGCTAACTCTGGAAACACCATATATTTT.

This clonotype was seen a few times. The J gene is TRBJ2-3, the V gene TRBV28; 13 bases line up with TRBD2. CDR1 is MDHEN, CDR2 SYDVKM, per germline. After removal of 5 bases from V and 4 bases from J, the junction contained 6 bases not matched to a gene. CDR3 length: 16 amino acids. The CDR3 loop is CASSAGLAGMPDTQYF. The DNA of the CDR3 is TGTGCCAGCAGTGCGGGACTAGCGGGGATGCCAGATACGCAGTATTTT.

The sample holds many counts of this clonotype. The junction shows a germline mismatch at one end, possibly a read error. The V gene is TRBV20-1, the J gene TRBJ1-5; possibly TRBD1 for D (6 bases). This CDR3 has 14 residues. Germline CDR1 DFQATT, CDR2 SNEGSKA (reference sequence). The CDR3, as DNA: TGCAGTGCGAGAGAAGGGGGAGATAGTCAGCCCCAGCATTTT. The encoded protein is CSAREGGDSQPQHF.

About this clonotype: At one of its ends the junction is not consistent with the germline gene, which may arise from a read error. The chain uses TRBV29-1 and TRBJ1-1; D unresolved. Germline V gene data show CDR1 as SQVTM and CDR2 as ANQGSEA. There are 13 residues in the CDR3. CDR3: CSVPAGTNSEAFF. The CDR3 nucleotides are TGCAGCGTGCCGGCAGGTACCAACAGTGAAGCTTTCTTT.

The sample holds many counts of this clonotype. The chain's CDR3 is CASSFLQSSRRATGELFF. The CDR3 DNA reads as TGTGCCAGCAGCTTTCTCCAGAGCTCGCGACGGGCAACCGGGGAGCTGTTTTTT. This rearrangement joins TRBV5-6 to TRBJ2-2, with D unresolved. There are 18 residues in the CDR3. Germline V gene sequence: CDR1 SGHDT, CDR2 YYEEEE. The V end was cut by 2 bases, the J end by 5 bases, with 22 bases between.

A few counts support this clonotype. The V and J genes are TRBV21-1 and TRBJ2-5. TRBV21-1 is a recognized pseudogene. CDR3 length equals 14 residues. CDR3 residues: CASSNHATQETQYF. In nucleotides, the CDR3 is TGTGCCAGCAGCAATCACGCGACACAAGAGACCCAGTACTTC.